This T cell receptor beta chain was identified in a study of OX40 agonist ivuxolimab in advanced cancers. Background on the study: An anti-OX40 (CD134) antibody with agonistic activity, ivuxolimab, was administered to patients.

Germline CDR1 and CDR2: SGHRS and YFSETQ. The CDR3 is 14 amino acids. V lost 2 bases and J lost 6, with 11 bases in between. Regarding the study as a whole: Dosing at 0.1 to 3.0 mg/kg was accompanied by clonal expansion of CD4+ and CD8+ blood T cells by week 6.

Remarks on this clone: Its target is unknown.

The assay was immunoSEQ multiplex PCR, and TCRdb's table has in-frame clones only and misses some. The repertoire holds approximately 60,000 clones, with 83% as singletons. This specimen was CD4+ or CD8+ T cells sorted from blood, taken in a trial of the OX40 agonist ivuxolimab. This chain links TRBV5-1 with TRBJ2-2; D may match TRBD1 or TRBD2 (5 bases each). The sequence came from an adult with an advanced solid tumor such as melanoma, head and neck, liver or kidney cancer. The CDR3 spells CASSFRDAAGELFF. CDR3 in DNA: TGCGCCAGCAGCTTTCGGGACGCCGCCGGGGAGCTGTTTTTT. Drawing the rest from reference TRBV5-1 and TRBJ2-2, the complete variable domain is KAGVTQTPRYLIKTRGQQVTLSCSPISGHRSVSWYQQTPGQGLQFLFEYFSETQRNKGNFPGRFSGRQFSNSRSEMNVSTLELGDSALYLCASSFRDAAGELFFGEGSRLTVL.